What follows are 22 T cell receptor beta chains derived from one specimen sequenced in a study of beta chain features in type 1 diabetes. Overall study results and limits: TCRB CDR3s from Type 1 diabetes patients were moderately but significantly shorter in all four CD4+ subsets.

What these receptors recognize is not known. What was sequenced were expressed TCRB transcripts, since all of the isolated RNA had been reverse transcribed. Produced via immunoSEQ multiplex PCR; TCRdb's table is partial and in-frame only. Of approximately 260,000 clones in the sample, around 24% were seen once. The sample was naive CD4+ T cells from blood. The receptors come from a woman aged 25-40 years with type 1 diabetes.

This clone was seen a handful of times. The J gene is TRBJ2-5, the V gene TRBV25-1, with 8 positions matching TRBD1. Germline V gives CDR1 MGHDK, CDR2 SYGVNS. This CDR3 region has 15 residues. V was clipped by 2 bases and J by 3 bases; unmatched bases: 5. CDR3 DNA: TGTGCCAGCAGTGAACCGACAGGGGCCAAAGAGACCCAGTACTTC. Amino acids: CASSEPTGAKETQYF. The entire variable domain, with the rest obtained from reference TRBV25-1 and TRBJ2-5, is as follows: EADIYQTPRYLVIGTGKKITLECSQTMGHDKMYWYQQDPGMELHLIHYSYGVNSTEKGDLSSESTVSRIRTEHFPLTLESARPSHTSQYLCASSEPTGAKETQYFGPGTRLLVL.

This clone was detected only a few times. At the DNA level, this CDR3 is encoded by other sequences in the same sample as well. The chain carries TRBV7-3 and TRBJ2-5; no clear D gene. Germline loops: CDR1 SGHTA, CDR2 FQGTGA. The V and J ends lost 3 bases and 1 base respectively, with 6 bases between them. This CDR3 is 13 amino acids long. The CDR3 loop reads CASSFNGQETQYF. CDR3 coding DNA: TGTGCCAGCAGCTTCAACGGCCAAGAGACCCAGTACTTC.

The table lists this clone with a few counts. The chain couples TRBV4-1 to TRBJ1-2; D unclear. The germline CDR1 and CDR2 sequences are MGHRA and YSYEKL. This CDR3 spans 16 amino acids. V gave up 1 base and J gave up 4 bases, with 16 bases separating them. The CDR3 protein is CASSQGRGGEGYGYTF. The CDR3 nucleotides are TGCGCCAGCAGCCAAGGAAGAGGCGGGGAGGGCTATGGCTACACCTTC.

This clone showed up just a few times. J is TRBJ2-1 and V is TRBV6-5; a possible D gene is TRBD1 (5 bases). Per germline, CDR1 MNHEY and CDR2 SVGAGI. This CDR3 contains 16 residues. Deletions cut 2 bases from V and 8 bases from J, with 19 bases between. The CDR3 bases are TGTGCCAGCAGTTACGAAGACAGCCTTAGTTCCCATGAGCAGTTCTTC. Its translation: CASSYEDSLSSHEQFF.

The J gene is TRBJ2-1, the V gene TRBV11-3, with 12 bases identical to TRBD2. This CDR3 is 18 amino acids long. Losses at the gene ends were 0 bases for V and 8 bases for J; bases not matched to a gene: 11. CDR1 SGHNT and CDR2 YENEEA come from the germline V gene. The CDR3 sequence: CASSLEALRLAGGDEQFF. CDR3 DNA: TGTGCCAGCAGCTTAGAGGCCCTTAGGCTAGCGGGAGGGGATGAGCAGTTCTTC.

This chain uses TRBV9 with TRBJ2-1, with 9 bases matching TRBD2. The CDR3 is made up of 15 amino acids. Trimming removed 2 bases from V and 5 bases from J; junction bases left unmatched: 5. CDR1 is SGDLS, CDR2 YYNGEE, per germline. The CDR3 spells CASSVGGRADNEQFF. For the CDR3, the DNA is TGTGCCAGCAGCGTTGGCGGGAGGGCCGACAATGAGCAGTTCTTC.

This clone was recorded a few times. The V call is TRBV4-1, the J call TRBJ2-1; tentatively, D is TRBD2 (5 bases). There are 18 residues in the CDR3. Deletions cut 1 base from V and 2 bases from J, with 18 bases between. Germline V gives CDR1 MGHRA, CDR2 YSYEKL. CDR3 DNA: TGCGCCAGCAGCCAAGGAAACGGCCGAGGAGGAACCTACAATGAGCAGTTCTTC. It yields the protein CASSQGNGRGGTYNEQFF.

The chain is built from TRBV4-1 and TRBJ1-2, with a weak D call TRBD1 (5 bases). CDR1 and CDR2 from the germline V gene are MGHRA and YSYEKL. Trimming removed 2 bases from V and 1 base from J, with 14 bases in between. This CDR3 has 16 amino acids. CDR3 nucleotides: TGCGCCAGCAGCCAACCCAGGGAGGGTAATAACTATGGCTACACCTTC. Translated, it gives CASSQPREGNNYGYTF.

The chain employs TRBV11-2 and TRBJ1-3; TRBD1 agrees at 7 bases. The CDR3 has 16 residues. CDR1 and CDR2 from the germline V gene are SGHAT and FQNNGV. The V and J ends lost 5 bases and 0 bases, in that order; junction bases with no gene match: 7. CDR3 coding DNA: TGTGCCAGCAGCGCAACACAGGGGTACTCTGGAAACACCATATATTTT. Its translation: CASSATQGYSGNTIYF.

This chain uses TRBV30 with TRBJ2-5, with 11 bases that match TRBD2. The CDR3 runs 17 residues. The V gene end was trimmed by 4 bases and the J gene end by 5 bases; junction bases not matched to a gene: 15. Germline values: CDR1 GTSNPN, CDR2 SVGIG (reference sequence). CDR3 protein: CAWIPGASGRQGETQYF. DNA for the CDR3: TGTGCCTGGATTCCGGGGGCTAGCGGGAGGCAGGGGGAGACCCAGTACTTC.

V usage is TRBV30 and J usage is TRBJ1-5; a possible D gene is TRBD1 (5 bases). V was trimmed by 0 bases and J by 7 bases, leaving 13 bases between them. Germline values: CDR1 GTSNPN, CDR2 SVGIG (reference sequence). This CDR3 region has 14 residues. CDR3: CAWSVLGGAQPQHF. The CDR3 bases are TGTGCCTGGAGTGTACTGGGGGGTGCACAGCCCCAGCATTTT. Looking up the rest from reference TRBV30 and TRBJ1-5 gives the full variable domain: SQTIHQWPATLVQPVGSPLSLECTVEGTSNPNLYWYRQAAGRGLQLLFYSVGIGQISSEVPQNLSASRPQDRQFILSSKKLLLSDSGFYLCAWSVLGGAQPQHFGDGTRLSIL.

Only a few counts were recorded for this clone. The V gene is TRBV6-5, the J gene TRBJ2-5; D is ambiguous. Germline-derived CDR1 and CDR2 are MNHEY and SVGAGI. The CDR3 extends over 13 amino acids. Trimming shortened V by 6 bases and J by 3 bases, and 11 bases separated the two germline ends. The CDR3 loop reads CASRGPAEETQYF. The CDR3 coding sequence is TGTGCCAGCAGGGGTCCTGCGGAAGAGACCCAGTACTTC.

This clone showed up just a few times. The J gene is TRBJ1-1, the V gene TRBV2; 11 bases line up with TRBD1. The CDR3 has 14 residues. V was pared by 7 bases and J by 4 bases, with 5 bases of the junction left unmatched. Germline CDR1 SNHLY, CDR2 FYNNEI. In DNA form, the CDR3 reads TGTGCCAGCACCCCTGGGACAGGGGGCACTGAAGCTTTCTTT. Its protein is CASTPGTGGTEAFF.

The chain links TRBV30 to TRBJ2-1; D uncertain. Germline V lookup: CDR1 GTSNPN, CDR2 SVGIG (reference sequence). The CDR3 consists of 11 residues. V lost 2 bases to trimming and J lost 8 bases, with 7 bases between them. The CDR3 here is CAWSSVDEQFF. The CDR3 region has the DNA TGTGCCTGGAGTTCTGTCGATGAGCAGTTCTTC. Looking up the rest from reference TRBV30 and TRBJ2-1 gives the full variable domain: SQTIHQWPATLVQPVGSPLSLECTVEGTSNPNLYWYRQAAGRGLQLLFYSVGIGQISSEVPQNLSASRPQDRQFILSSKKLLLSDSGFYLCAWSSVDEQFFGPGTRLTVL.

This rearrangement joins TRBV2 to TRBJ2-5; TRBD1 is a possible D gene (5 bases). CDR3 length: 14 amino acids. The V gene lost 5 bases and the J gene lost 2 bases, with 12 bases spanning the gap. Germline values: CDR1 SNHLY, CDR2 FYNNEI. CDR3 coding DNA: TGTGCCAGCAGTAGAGGCGCAGGGCAAGAGACCCAGTACTTC. Protein product: CASSRGAGQETQYF.

This chain connects TRBV18 to TRBJ2-5; tentatively, D is TRBD2 (5 bases). The CDR3 length is 13 residues. Germline V gives CDR1 KGHSH, CDR2 LQKENI. V lost 3 bases, J lost 3 bases, and 8 bases lay in between. This CDR3 is CASSPTREETQYF. The CDR3 DNA reads as TGTGCCAGCTCACCCACTAGGGAAGAGACCCAGTACTTC. Full variable domain (remainder filled in from reference TRBV18 and TRBJ2-5): NAGVMQNPRHLVRRRGQEARLRCSPMKGHSHVYWYRQLPEEGLKFMVYLQKENIIDESGMPKERFSAEFPKEGPSILRIQQVVRGDSAAYFCASSPTREETQYFGPGTRLLVL.

This clone was seen more than once but under ten times. V is TRBV2 and J is TRBJ2-7; D possibly corresponds to TRBD2 (6 bases). Trimming left V 2 bases short and J 4 bases short, with 9 bases between. The germline V gene has CDR1 SNHLY and CDR2 FYNNEI. There are 13 residues in the CDR3. The CDR3: CASSESGEYEQYF. The CDR3 DNA sequence: TGTGCCAGCAGTGAATCGGGGGAGTACGAGCAGTACTTC.

This rearrangement joins TRBV25-1 to TRBJ1-2; D unclear. CDR1 is MGHDK, CDR2 SYGVNS, per germline. V lost 4 bases, J lost 2 bases, and 11 bases lay in between. The CDR3 covers 14 residues. CDR3 protein: CASSVPGSNYGYTF. CDR3 sequence (DNA): TGTGCCAGCAGTGTCCCGGGGAGCAACTATGGCTACACCTTC.

The V gene is TRBV5-1, the J gene TRBJ2-5; TRBD1 matches 10 bases. J was trimmed by 4 bases and V by 4 bases; bases with no gene match: 10. The CDR3 runs to 16 residues. Germline CDR1 and CDR2: SGHRS and YFSETQ. The DNA for the CDR3 is TGCGCCAGCAGCGGACGGGACAGGGGTTTTTCAGAGACCCAGTACTTC. Amino acids: CASSGRDRGFSETQYF. Full variable domain (outside the CDR3, taken from reference TRBV5-1 and TRBJ2-5): KAGVTQTPRYLIKTRGQQVTLSCSPISGHRSVSWYQQTPGQGLQFLFEYFSETQRNKGNFPGRFSGRQFSNSRSEMNVSTLELGDSALYLCASSGRDRGFSETQYFGPGTRLLVL.

V gene TRBV25-1 combines with J gene TRBJ1-2; TRBD1 is a possible D gene (5 bases). Deletions cut 6 bases from V and 6 bases from J, with 20 bases between. The CDR3 loop spans 15 amino acids. Germline V CDR1 and CDR2: MGHDK, SYGVNS. The CDR3 spells CASRVGGASSDGYTF. The CDR3 nucleotides read TGTGCCAGCAGGGTCGGAGGGGCATCTTCAGATGGCTACACCTTC.

The chain recombines TRBV5-1 with TRBJ1-2; D is perhaps TRBD1 (6 bases). The CDR3 sequence is 14 residues long. CDR1 is SGHRS, CDR2 YFSETQ, per germline. The V end lost 1 base, the J end lost 0 bases, and 7 bases lay between the germline ends. The CDR3: CASSLTGSNYGYTF. The CDR3 bases are TGCGCCAGCAGCTTGACAGGGTCTAACTATGGCTACACCTTC.

V is TRBV19 and J is TRBJ2-3, with 14 bases that match TRBD2. This CDR3 is built from 15 residues. CDR1 LNHDA and CDR2 SQIVND come from the germline V gene (reference sequence). After removal of 8 bases from V and 3 bases from J, the junction contained 4 bases not matched to a gene. CDR3 sequence: CASGTSGRPTDTQYF. The CDR3 nucleotides are TGTGCCAGTGGGACTAGCGGGAGACCAACAGATACGCAGTATTTT. Full variable domain (rest looked up from reference TRBV19 and TRBJ2-3): DGGITQSPKYLFRKEGQNVTLSCEQNLNHDAMYWYRQDPGQGLRLIYYSQIVNDFQKGDIAEGYSVSREKKESFPLTVTSAQKNPTAFYLCASGTSGRPTDTQYFGPGTRLTVL.